A selection of T cell receptor beta chains follows, all from one sample in a study of blood T cells in healthy people across ages. TCRdb passed the 5' RACE reads through MiXCR, listing each CDR3 protein once. The data contain approximately 800,000 distinct CDR3 sequences, roughly 60% of them singletons. Material for sequencing was blood. These TCRs come from a man aged 25-45 years in good health. CDR3s include the opening cysteine and the closing phenylalanine or tryptophan. A D gene is named only where the DNA matches it firmly. Some rows have no size entry. The others give once, few or many, or a class for an expanded clone.

>-|TRBV4-3|-|TRBJ2-7
CASSQTGGHYEQYF
TGCGCCAGCAGCCAAACGGGGGGACACTACGAGCAGTACTTC
>-|TRBV12-3/TRBV12-4|-|TRBJ2-7
CASSPRAQSNEQYF
TGTGCCAGCAGCCCCCGGGCGCAGAGCAATGAGCAGTACTTC
>-|TRBV24-1|-|TRBJ2-7
CATSEQESYNEQYF
TGTGCCACCAGTGAACAGGAGTCCTACAATGAGCAGTACTTC
>-|TRBV12-3/TRBV12-4|-|TRBJ2-5
CASTVDTQETQYF
TGTGCCAGCACAGTGGACACACAAGAGACCCAGTACTTC
>-|TRBV6-1|-|TRBJ2-4
CASSDINEQGWIQYF
TGTGCCAGCAGTGATATCAACGAACAGGGTTGGATTCAGTACTTC
>-|TRBV20-1|-|TRBJ1-5
CSALGRDSNQPQHF
TGCAGTGCCCTGGGACGGGATAGCAATCAGCCCCAGCATTTT
>-|TRBV10-3|TRBD1|TRBJ1-1
CAIRMTTGGLTEAFF
TGTGCCATCAGGATGACGACAGGGGGATTAACTGAAGCTTTCTTT
>-|TRBV7-9|-|TRBJ1-5
CASSLPGGDDQPQHF
TGTGCCAGCAGCTTGCCCGGGGGAGATGATCAGCCCCAGCATTTT
>once|TRBV25-1|-|TRBJ2-1
CASSWAGSYNEQFF
TGTGCCAGCAGTTGGGCGGGCTCCTACAATGAGCAGTTCTTC
>few|TRBV13|-|TRBJ2-5
CASSHTRGFEETQYF
TGTGCCAGCAGCCATACACGGGGATTCGAAGAGACCCAGTACTTC
>few|TRBV6-5|TRBD1|TRBJ2-3
CASSPRQGVTTQYF
TGTGCCAGCAGCCCCCGGCAGGGGGTGACTACGCAGTATTTT
>-|TRBV28|-|TRBJ2-5
CASSYPAHQDETQYF
TGTGCCAGCAGTTACCCCGCCCACCAAGATGAGACCCAGTACTTC
>-|TRBV7-2|-|TRBJ1-2
CASSFTDSHTNYGYTF
TGTGCCAGCAGCTTCACGGACAGCCACACTAACTATGGCTACACCTTC
>-|TRBV10-3|TRBD1|TRBJ2-5
CATRQGEETQYF
TGTGCCACTAGACAGGGGGAAGAGACCCAGTACTTC
>-|TRBV27|TRBD1|TRBJ1-5
CASSSTGGINQPQHF
TGTGCCAGCAGTTCGACAGGGGGCATCAATCAGCCCCAGCATTTT
>-|TRBV4-3|TRBD2|TRBJ2-2
CASSQGLGSGAGELFF
TGCGCCAGCAGCCAAGGTCTCGGTAGCGGGGCCGGGGAGCTGTTTTTT
>-|TRBV28|-|TRBJ2-7
CASSPLGLRVSYEQYF
TGTGCCAGCAGCCCATTAGGGTTGAGAGTTTCCTACGAGCAGTACTTC
>many|TRBV20-1|-|TRBJ1-2
CSASTGTGGYTF
TGCAGTGCTAGCACAGGGACGGGAGGCTACACCTTC
>few|TRBV7-2|-|TRBJ2-1
CASSLESRGEQFF
TGTGCCAGCAGCTTGGAATCCCGGGGTGAGCAGTTCTTC
>-|TRBV30|-|TRBJ1-3
CAWSVSGTYSGNTIYF
TGTGCCTGGAGTGTTTCGGGGACATACTCTGGAAACACCATATATTTT
>-|TRBV5-1|TRBD2|TRBJ2-1
CASSLGLAGETYNEQFF
TGCGCCAGTAGCTTGGGCCTAGCGGGGGAGACCTACAATGAGCAGTTCTTC
>-|TRBV21-1|-|TRBJ2-2
CTSSKLRSFRVNTGELFF
TGTACCAGCAGCAAATTAAGAAGCTTTAGGGTAAACACCGGGGAGCTGTTTTTT
>-|TRBV7-9|-|TRBJ2-7
CASSSRGGFGYEQYF
TGTGCCAGCAGCTCCCGTGGGGGCTTTGGCTACGAGCAGTACTTC